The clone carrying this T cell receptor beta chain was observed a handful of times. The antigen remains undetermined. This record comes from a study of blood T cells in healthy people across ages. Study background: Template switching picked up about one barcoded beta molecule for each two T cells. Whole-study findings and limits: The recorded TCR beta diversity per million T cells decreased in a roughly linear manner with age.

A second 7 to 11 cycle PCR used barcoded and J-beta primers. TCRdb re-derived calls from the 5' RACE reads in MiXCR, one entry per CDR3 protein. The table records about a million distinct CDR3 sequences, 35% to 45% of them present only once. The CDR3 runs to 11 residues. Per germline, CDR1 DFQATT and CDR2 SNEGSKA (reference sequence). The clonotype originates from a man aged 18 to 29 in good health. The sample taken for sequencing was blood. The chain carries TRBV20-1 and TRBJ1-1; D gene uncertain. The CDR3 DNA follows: TGCAGGGTGGGAAGGGTCACTGAAGCTTTCTTT. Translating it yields CRVGRVTEAFF.